The 17 T cell receptor beta chains given below trace back to one sample, sequenced in a study of PD-L1 blockade in urothelial cancer. Some clones are missing from TCRdb's copy, which holds only in-frame ones; the method was immunoSEQ multiplex PCR. The sample lists around 93,000 clones; around four fifths were seen once. Time point specified: peripheral blood 6 weeks after treatment start. The specimen comprised PBMCs, sampled around atezolizumab (anti-PD-L1) treatment. Source of these receptors: a man in his sixties or seventies with urothelial cancer.

J is TRBJ2-7 and V is TRBV5-1; possibly TRBD2 for D (6 bases). Trimming shortened V by 0 bases and J by 5 bases, and 15 bases separated the two germline ends. The germline V gene encodes CDR1 SGHRS and CDR2 YFSETQ. The CDR3 length is 15 residues. CDR3 sequence reads: CASSLASGVGDEQYF. In DNA form, the CDR3 reads TGCGCCAGCAGCTTGGCCTCGGGGGTGGGCGACGAGCAGTACTTC. Drawing the rest from reference TRBV5-1 and TRBJ2-7, the complete variable domain is KAGVTQTPRYLIKTRGQQVTLSCSPISGHRSVSWYQQTPGQGLQFLFEYFSETQRNKGNFPGRFSGRQFSNSRSEMNVSTLELGDSALYLCASSLASGVGDEQYFGPGTRLTVT.

This clone was detected only once. The V gene is TRBV7-8, the J gene TRBJ1-2; 9 bases agree with TRBD1. The CDR3 sequence is 15 residues long. Germline V gives CDR1 SGHVS, CDR2 FQNEAQ. V shed 5 bases and J 5 bases; nucleotides not matched to a gene: 9. CDR3 coding DNA: TGTGCCAGCAGCCTGGGACAGGGAACCATTTATGGCTACACCTTC. Its protein is CASSLGQGTIYGYTF.

This clone came up once. V usage is TRBV29-1 and J usage is TRBJ2-5, with D possibly matching TRBD1 (6 bases). V lost 5 bases to trimming and J lost 1 base, with 20 bases between them. Germline V gives CDR1 SQVTM, CDR2 ANQGSEA. The CDR3 is 16 amino acids. The CDR3 here is CSVFIPTDSLQETQYF. In nucleotides, the CDR3 is TGCAGCGTTTTTATCCCTACGGACAGCCTCCAAGAGACCCAGTACTTC. The full variable domain, its missing parts supplied by reference TRBV29-1 and TRBJ2-5, is SAVISQKPSRDICQRGTSLTIQCQVDSQVTMMFWYRQQPGQSLTLIATANQGSEATYESGFVIDKFPISRPNLTFSTLTVSNMSPEDSSIYLCSVFIPTDSLQETQYFGPGTRLLVL.

V usage is TRBV5-6 and J usage is TRBJ2-5, with D tentatively TRBD1 (6 bases). V was cut by 4 bases and J by 5 bases, with 18 bases left in between. The CDR3 loop spans 15 amino acids. Looked up from germline, CDR1 is SGHDT and CDR2 is YYEEEE. CDR3 protein: CASSPDGWGLETQYF. The CDR3 nucleotides are TGTGCCAGCAGCCCGGACGGTTGGGGGCTGGAGACCCAGTACTTC.

The rearrangement links TRBV28 to TRBJ1-3, with TRBD1 as a possible D gene (5 bases). The CDR3 totals 15 residues. The germline V gene encodes CDR1 MDHEN and CDR2 SYDVKM. Trimming took 2 bases from V and 0 from J, leaving 8 bases between them. The CDR3 protein is CASSLRGGSGNTIYF. For the CDR3, the DNA is TGTGCCAGCAGTTTAAGGGGAGGCTCTGGAAACACCATATATTTT.

The count of this clone is one. V is TRBV4-1 and J is TRBJ2-3; 9 nucleotides match TRBD2. Germline CDR1 MGHRA, CDR2 YSYEKL. This CDR3 has 16 amino acids. V shed 4 bases, J shed 4 bases, and the junction held 9 bases outside the gene matches. Here the CDR3 DNA reads TGCGCCAGCAGCCCATTAGCGGGAGCCGGGCCAGATACGCAGTATTTT. Translated: CASSPLAGAGPDTQYF.

The chain combines TRBV7-8 with TRBJ1-1, with D perhaps TRBD1 (5 bases). Germline V CDR1 and CDR2: SGHVS, FQNEAQ. This CDR3 has 16 residues. The germline V and J ends were trimmed by 7 bases and 4 bases, with 22 bases remaining between them. CDR3 sequence reads: CASTAARASRATEAFF. In nucleotides, the CDR3 is TGTGCCAGCACCGCGGCCAGGGCATCACGGGCCACTGAAGCTTTCTTT.

The chain links TRBV30 to TRBJ2-1, with D maybe TRBD2 (6 bases). The V gene's germline CDR1 is GTSNPN and CDR2 SVGIG (reference sequence). The CDR3 spans 16 residues. V lost 3 bases and J 5 bases, leaving 20 bases between the germline ends. The CDR3 DNA reads TGTGCCTGGAGCCCCGCGACCTTCCGGGGGAACAATGAGCAGTTCTTC. It specifies CAWSPATFRGNNEQFF. Full variable domain (missing parts from reference TRBV30 and TRBJ2-1): SQTIHQWPATLVQPVGSPLSLECTVEGTSNPNLYWYRQAAGRGLQLLFYSVGIGQISSEVPQNLSASRPQDRQFILSSKKLLLSDSGFYLCAWSPATFRGNNEQFFGPGTRLTVL.

The chain combines TRBV19 with TRBJ1-1; unclear D gene. The V and J ends lost 7 bases and 1 base respectively, with 13 bases between them. The CDR3 is made up of 14 amino acids. CDR1 and CDR2 (germline): LNHDA, SQIVND (reference sequence). The CDR3 reads CASKTGYGNTEAFF. In DNA form, the CDR3 reads TGTGCCAGTAAGACGGGATATGGGAACACTGAAGCTTTCTTT. The whole variable domain, filled in from reference TRBV19 and TRBJ1-1, reads DGGITQSPKYLFRKEGQNVTLSCEQNLNHDAMYWYRQDPGQGLRLIYYSQIVNDFQKGDIAEGYSVSREKKESFPLTVTSAQKNPTAFYLCASKTGYGNTEAFFGQGTRLTVV.

The chain is built from TRBV7-9 and TRBJ2-7; 10 positions match TRBD2. Germline loops: CDR1 SEHNR, CDR2 FQNEAQ (reference sequence). The CDR3 sequence is 16 residues long. V lost 4 bases and J lost 9; bases outside the gene matches: 15. The chain's CDR3 is CASSYQLAGEPMRQYF. CDR3 bases: TGTGCCAGCAGCTATCAGCTAGCGGGAGAGCCTATGCGGCAGTACTTC.

The gene calls are TRBV2 and TRBJ1-1; D unresolved. The CDR3 totals 12 residues. CDR1 is SNHLY, CDR2 FYNNEI, per germline. V lost 4 bases to trimming and J lost 4 bases, with 7 bases between them. The CDR3 DNA is TGTGCCAGCAGTGCTTCCCCCACTGAAGCTTTCTTT. Translation gives CASSASPTEAFF.

The V call is TRBV6-5, the J call TRBJ2-1; TRBD1 aligns across 7 bases. Germline values: CDR1 MNHEY, CDR2 SVGAGI. The CDR3 sequence is 15 residues long. The junction had 7 bases not matched to a gene; V was cut back by 6 bases and J by 2 bases. This CDR3 is CASSLRQGTYNEQFF. The CDR3 bases are TGTGCCAGCAGCTTGCGACAGGGCACCTACAATGAGCAGTTCTTC.

The V gene is TRBV7-2, the J gene TRBJ2-7; D possibly corresponds to TRBD2 (5 bases). The CDR3 has 15 amino acids. V was shortened by 5 bases and J by 2 bases, with 16 bases between the two germline ends. In germline, CDR1 is SGHTA, CDR2 FQGNSA. The CDR3 here is CASSPDSYGAYEQYF. CDR3 DNA: TGTGCCAGCAGCCCGGACTCATACGGAGCCTACGAGCAGTACTTC. The variable domain in full, completed from reference TRBV7-2 and TRBJ2-7, reads GAGVSQSPSNKVTEKGKDVELRCDPISGHTALYWYRQSLGQGLEFLIYFQGNSAPDKSGLPSDRFSAERTGGSVSTLTIQRTQQEDSAVYLCASSPDSYGAYEQYFGPGTRLTVT.

V usage is TRBV9 and J usage is TRBJ2-1, with TRBD2 matching over 9 bases. The V and J ends lost 2 bases and 7 bases, in that order; junction bases with no gene match: 4. This CDR3 comprises 14 residues. Germline V gives CDR1 SGDLS, CDR2 YYNGEE. The CDR3 spells CASSVTSGSNEQFF. The CDR3 nucleotides are TGTGCCAGCAGCGTTACTAGCGGGTCAAATGAGCAGTTCTTC.

V is TRBV5-1 and J is TRBJ2-3, with D tentatively TRBD2 (6 bases). V was trimmed by 2 bases and J by 2 bases, leaving 18 bases between them. The germline gives CDR1 SGHRS, CDR2 YFSETQ. The CDR3 loop spans 17 amino acids. The CDR3 protein is CASSFPVVGRITDTQYF. The DNA of the CDR3 is TGCGCCAGCAGCTTCCCCGTGGTAGGGAGGATCACAGATACGCAGTATTTT.

V is TRBV10-3 and J is TRBJ2-1; TRBD2 matches 11 bases. The CDR3 has 18 amino acids. CDR1 is ENHRY, CDR2 SYGVKD, per germline. V dropped 4 bases and J dropped 9; count of bases not matched to a gene: 17. The CDR3 region is CAISGRGGTQLAGVEQFF. CDR3 DNA sequence: TGTGCCATCAGTGGCAGGGGGGGCACCCAACTAGCGGGAGTTGAGCAGTTCTTC.

The gene calls are TRBV5-6 and TRBJ2-5; 11 bases map to TRBD1. CDR1 and CDR2 from the germline V gene are SGHDT and YYEEEE. The CDR3 spans 16 residues. Trimming removed 4 bases from V and 2 bases from J; junction bases left unmatched: 7. CDR3 nucleotides: TGTGCCAGCAGCGACTGGGGACAGGGGGTTCAAGAGACCCAGTACTTC. Protein product: CASSDWGQGVQETQYF.